This T cell receptor beta chain was captured by sequencing in a study of blood T cell repertoires in COVID-19. Sequencing used immunoSEQ multiplex PCR; TCRdb keeps in-frame clones, though not all of them. The sample lists a few hundred thousand clones; about nine tenths were seen once. Participants spanned ages about 18 to 95 years and resided in over 20 US areas. CDR3 length: 14 amino acids. V lost 7 bases and J lost 5, with 18 bases in between. Germline lookup yields CDR1 MDHEN and CDR2 SYDVKM. V and J are TRBV28 and TRBJ2-7; D not certain. What was sequenced was PBMCs or T cells enriched from blood (not recorded which). The TCR sequence derives from a woman in her thirties or forties with acute COVID-19. The CDR3 DNA reads TGTGCCAGCATTACGGGTTCAGCGTCGAACGAGCAGTACTTC. Translation: CASITGSASNEQYF.